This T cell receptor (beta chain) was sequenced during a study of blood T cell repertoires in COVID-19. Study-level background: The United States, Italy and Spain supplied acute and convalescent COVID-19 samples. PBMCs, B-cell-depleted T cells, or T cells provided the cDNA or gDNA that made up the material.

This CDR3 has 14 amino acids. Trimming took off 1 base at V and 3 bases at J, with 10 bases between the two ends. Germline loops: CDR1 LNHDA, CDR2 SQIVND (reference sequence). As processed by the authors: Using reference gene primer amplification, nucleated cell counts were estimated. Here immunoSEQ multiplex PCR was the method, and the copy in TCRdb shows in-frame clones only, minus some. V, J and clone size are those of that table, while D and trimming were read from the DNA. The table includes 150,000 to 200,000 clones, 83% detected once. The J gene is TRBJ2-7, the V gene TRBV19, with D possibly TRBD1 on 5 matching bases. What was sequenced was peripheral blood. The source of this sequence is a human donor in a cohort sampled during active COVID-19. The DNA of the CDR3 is TGTGCCAGTAGTATAGGAAGACAGAACTACGAGCAGTACTTC. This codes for CASSIGRQNYEQYF.